The T cell receptor beta chain described here comes from a study of blood T cell repertoires in COVID-19. Study details: Samples came from the United States, Italy and Spain, spanning acute and convalescent COVID-19.

CDR3 length: 14 residues. After removal of 0 bases from V and 6 bases from J, the junction contained 1 base not matched to a gene. CDR1 is MNHEY, CDR2 SVGAGI, per germline. The data were produced by immunoSEQ multiplex PCR, yet TCRdb's version contains in-frame clones alone and is incomplete. Among around 93,000 clones listed, about 80% were seen once. The receptor was derived from a man between 60 and 75 years old with acute or convalescent COVID-19. The sequencing input was peripheral blood. The chain joins TRBV6-5 to TRBJ1-1; 10 bases align to TRBD1. CDR3 DNA: TGTGCCAGCAGTTACTCCGGGACAGGGGCTGAAGCTTTCTTT. Protein: CASSYSGTGAEAFF.